One sample yielded the 24 T cell receptor beta chains listed below, sequenced in a study of T cell repertoires in cytomegalovirus infection. Antigens of these TCRs are unknown. TCRdb recomputed calls from the reads with MiXCR, one row per CDR3 protein. The sample records fewer than 850,000 distinct CDR3 sequences, 25% to 35% being singletons. The specimen comprised cultured CD8+ T cells from PBMCs, sampled from culture after CMV antigen stimulation. All receptors derive from a human donor in good health (CMV status not recorded). Some clones in this sample may be carry-over from other donors' samples.

The chain joins TRBV27 to TRBJ1-6, with no clear D. The V gene's germline CDR1 is MNHEY and CDR2 SMNVEV (reference sequence). V was clipped by 3 bases and J by 9 bases, with 12 bases between them. CDR3 length: 14 amino acids. The CDR3 is CASSFSPVVSPLHF. The CDR3 nucleotides are TGTGCCAGCAGTTTCTCCCCCGTTGTTTCACCCCTCCACTTT.

This clonotype came up a few times. The chain uses TRBV6-6 and TRBJ1-4; D is undetermined. This CDR3 is built from 18 residues. V lost 2 bases to trimming and J lost 0 bases, with 16 bases between them. Germline V CDR1 and CDR2: MNHNY, SVGAGI (reference sequence). The CDR3 loop reads CASSYLAVNPSTNEKLFF. In nucleotides, the CDR3 is TGTGCCAGCAGTTACCTGGCAGTAAACCCCTCAACTAATGAAAAACTGTTTTTT.

V and J are TRBV6-2 or TRBV6-3 and TRBJ1-2; a possible D gene is TRBD1 (5 bases). This CDR3 contains 15 residues. Germline lookup yields CDR1 MNHEY and CDR2 SVGEGT. V lost 6 bases and J lost 3, with 17 bases in between. CDR3 region: CASRSSRGVYYGYTF. CDR3 DNA: TGTGCCAGCAGATCTAGTCGGGGCGTGTACTATGGCTACACCTTC.

At least ten counts were recorded for this clonotype. The gene calls are TRBV20-1 and TRBJ2-7, with 9 positions matching TRBD1. This CDR3 has 12 amino acids. Trimming removed 3 bases from V and 6 bases from J; junction bases left unmatched: 3. Per the germline V gene, CDR1 is DFQATT and CDR2 is SNEGSKA (reference sequence). CDR3 sequence (DNA): TGCAGTGCTAGTGAGACAGGGGGCGAGCAGTACTTC. Translating it yields CSASETGGEQYF.

This rearrangement joins TRBV12-3 or TRBV12-4 to TRBJ2-5; no reliable D call. V lost 3 bases and J lost 3, with 23 bases in between. This CDR3 has 18 residues. The CDR3: CASSFWALGEPAKETQYF. CDR3 DNA: TGTGCCAGCAGTTTTTGGGCCTTGGGCGAGCCGGCGAAAGAGACCCAGTACTTC.

This chain joins TRBV4-1 and TRBJ1-1, with unresolved D. Trimming removed 1 base at V and 5 bases at J, with 11 bases between. Germline values: CDR1 MGHRA, CDR2 YSYEKL. This CDR3 spans 14 amino acids. The CDR3 sequence: CASSQGSGGTEAFF. The DNA of the CDR3 is TGCGCCAGCAGCCAAGGGTCCGGTGGGACTGAAGCTTTCTTT.

This sequence joins TRBV27 and TRBJ2-7; D might be TRBD1 or TRBD2, each matching 6 bases. CDR1 MNHEY and CDR2 SMNVEV come from the germline V gene (reference sequence). The CDR3 length is 15 residues. Trimming took 5 bases from V and 4 from J, leaving 18 bases between them. DNA of the CDR3: TGTGCCAGCAGTCCTTCCACAGGGAGGAGATACGAGCAGTACTTC. Encoded protein: CASSPSTGRRYEQYF.

The J gene is TRBJ1-1, the V gene TRBV9; D call uncertain. The ends were cut back, 0 bases at V and 0 bases at J, with 15 bases in the middle. CDR3 size: 17 residues. The germline gives CDR1 SGDLS, CDR2 YYNGEE. CDR3: CASSVDRVLGLNTEAFF. As DNA, the CDR3 is TGTGCCAGCAGCGTAGATAGGGTTTTAGGACTGAACACTGAAGCTTTCTTT.

This chain joins TRBV6-2 or TRBV6-3 and TRBJ2-2; D ambiguous. CDR1 is MNHEY and CDR2 is SVGEGT in the germline V gene. The length of the CDR3 is 13 residues. V was shortened by 4 bases and J by 4 bases, with 7 bases between the two germline ends. The CDR3 loop reads CASSFASTGELFF. CDR3 DNA sequence: TGTGCCAGCAGTTTTGCCTCCACCGGGGAGCTGTTTTTT.

Remarks on this clonotype: This may stem from a read error, because a much larger clone lies one nucleotide away. The V gene is TRBV7-4, the J gene TRBJ2-7; maybe TRBD1 (5 bases). Germline values: CDR1 SGHVT, CDR2 SQSDAQ. With 5 bases removed from V and 2 bases from J, the gap between germline ends came to 13 bases. This CDR3 region has 14 residues. The CDR3 DNA reads as TGTGCCAGCAGCCCGCTGGACATTACCTACGAGCAGTACTTC. It codes for CASSPLDITYEQYF.

Points on this clonotype: Sequence at one end of the junction differs from germline and may be a read error. The genes are TRBV4-1 and TRBJ2-1, with 9 bases that match TRBD1. The CDR3 sequence is 17 residues long. Germline V gene sequence: CDR1 MGHRA, CDR2 YSYEKL. CDR3 bases: TGTGCCAGCAGCCAGGGGACCACAGGGGGCAAGTACAATGAGCAGTTCTTC. Amino acids: CASSQGTTGGKYNEQFF.

This clonotype has ten or more counts. The V call is TRBV12-3 or TRBV12-4, the J call TRBJ2-7; the D call may be TRBD1 or TRBD2 (6 bases each). With 4 bases removed from V and 4 bases from J, the gap between germline ends came to 29 bases. The CDR3 sequence is 19 residues long. The CDR3 region has the DNA TGTGCCAGCAGTTCCCTCGGACAGACGCGTGGTAGCGGAGCATACGAGCAGTACTTC. Translated, it gives CASSSLGQTRGSGAYEQYF.

The chain is built from TRBV29-1 and TRBJ2-7, with 7 bases lining up with TRBD2. Losses at the gene ends were 0 bases for V and 4 bases for J; bases not matched to a gene: 3. Germline V gene sequence: CDR1 SQVTM, CDR2 ANQGSEA. The CDR3 sequence is 13 residues long. CDR3 in DNA: TGCAGCGTTGAAGATCGAGCGGGATACGAGCAGTACTTC. Encoded protein: CSVEDRAGYEQYF.

The chain has TRBV7-9 and TRBJ2-5; no clear D. The CDR3 loop spans 14 amino acids. CDR1 is SEHNR and CDR2 is FQNEAQ in the germline V gene (reference sequence). Trimming pared 5 bases from V and 3 bases from J, leaving 13 bases between. CDR3 in amino acids: CASSLPDVEETQYF. In nucleotides, the CDR3 is TGTGCCAGCAGCCTCCCGGACGTCGAAGAGACCCAGTACTTC.

This chain links TRBV5-1 with TRBJ1-5; maybe TRBD1 (6 bases). CDR3 length equals 15 residues. Germline V gives CDR1 SGHRS, CDR2 YFSETQ. Between the trimmed V and J ends, which lost 4 bases and 2 bases, there was a span of 13 bases. The CDR3 DNA sequence: TGCGCCAGCAGCAAATGGGGGGCCGGCAATCAGCCCCAGCATTTT. The encoded protein is CASSKWGAGNQPQHF.

V and J are TRBV19 and TRBJ1-1; perhaps TRBD1 as D (6 bases). From germline, CDR1 is LNHDA and CDR2 SQIVND (reference sequence). The V gene lost 5 bases and the J gene lost 0 bases, with 13 bases spanning the gap. This CDR3 has 15 amino acids. CDR3 sequence: CASSGPGHMNTEAFF. The CDR3 region has the DNA TGTGCCAGTAGTGGCCCGGGACACATGAACACTGAAGCTTTCTTT.

This chain uses TRBV20-1 with TRBJ1-1; D might be TRBD1 (6 bases). The CDR3 runs 15 residues. Deletions cut 2 bases from V and 2 bases from J, with 15 bases between. Germline CDR1 DFQATT, CDR2 SNEGSKA (reference sequence). The CDR3 region has the DNA TGCAGTGCTAGACCCTCCCCCAGGGGAAACACTGAAGCTTTCTTT. It specifies CSARPSPRGNTEAFF.

The chain uses TRBV28 and TRBJ2-5; 10 bases fit TRBD2. There are 15 residues in the CDR3. Trimming removed 7 bases from V and 4 bases from J; junction bases left unmatched: 9. Germline CDR1 is MDHEN and CDR2 is SYDVKM. For the CDR3, the DNA is TGTGCCAGCACCTTACTAGCGGGGCAAGGAGAGACCCAGTACTTC. Its protein is CASTLLAGQGETQYF.

The rearrangement links TRBV9 to TRBJ2-1; possible D gene TRBD1, 5 bases. Trimming took 3 bases from V and 5 from J, leaving 21 bases between them. The CDR3 has 17 residues. Germline assignment: CDR1 SGDLS and CDR2 YYNGEE. The CDR3 sequence: CASSEMVNGQGNNEQFF. The CDR3, as DNA: TGTGCCAGCAGCGAAATGGTAAACGGGCAGGGAAACAATGAGCAGTTCTTC.

In this sample, this clonotype turned up a few times. The rearrangement links TRBV12-3 or TRBV12-4 to TRBJ2-7, with D perhaps TRBD2 (6 bases). Deletions cut 3 bases from V and 1 base from J, with 13 bases between. CDR3 length: 15 residues. The DNA for the CDR3 is TGTGCCAGCAGTTTCAACGTCCGGGAGTCCTACGAGCAGTACTTC. Translating gives CASSFNVRESYEQYF.

The chain has TRBV7-6 and TRBJ2-7; 7 nucleotides line up with TRBD1. This CDR3 has 13 residues. V lost 5 bases, J lost 5 bases, and 6 bases stayed unmatched. Germline loops: CDR1 SGHVS, CDR2 FNYEAQ. DNA for the CDR3: TGTGCCAGCAGCCAGGGGGTCCTCAACGAGCAGTACTTC. It codes for CASSQGVLNEQYF. Variable domain in full (rest from reference TRBV7-6 and TRBJ2-7): GAGVSQSPRYKVTKRGQDVALRCDPISGHVSLYWYRQALGQGPEFLTYFNYEAQQDKSGLPNDRFSAERPEGSISTLTIQRTEQRDSAMYRCASSQGVLNEQYFGPGTRLTVT.

The V and J genes are TRBV29-1 and TRBJ2-2; D is ambiguous. The germline V gene has CDR1 SQVTM and CDR2 ANQGSEA. This CDR3 has 12 residues. The V and J ends lost 5 bases and 7 bases respectively, with 11 bases between them. The CDR3 DNA reads TGCAGCGTTAGGGTTTCCGGCGGGGAGCTGTTTTTT. Protein: CSVRVSGGELFF.

The count of this clonotype is one. This chain uses TRBV5-6 with TRBJ2-2; tentative D call: TRBD1 (5 bases). Deletions cut 3 bases from V and 5 bases from J, with 14 bases between. The CDR3 has 15 residues. Germline lookup yields CDR1 SGHDT and CDR2 YYEEEE. The CDR3 region is CASSSLRQPTGELFF. For the CDR3, the DNA is TGTGCCAGCAGCTCGCTCCGACAGCCTACCGGGGAGCTGTTTTTT.

This clonotype was observed many times. This chain joins TRBV7-6 and TRBJ2-1; a weak D match, TRBD2 (7 bases). V was cut by 4 bases and J by 12 bases, with 22 bases left in between. The CDR3 extends over 15 amino acids. Germline CDR1 SGHVS, CDR2 FNYEAQ. The CDR3: CASSYWGGPHPGQFF. CDR3 coding DNA: TGTGCCAGCAGCTACTGGGGGGGCCCACACCCCGGGCAGTTCTTC.